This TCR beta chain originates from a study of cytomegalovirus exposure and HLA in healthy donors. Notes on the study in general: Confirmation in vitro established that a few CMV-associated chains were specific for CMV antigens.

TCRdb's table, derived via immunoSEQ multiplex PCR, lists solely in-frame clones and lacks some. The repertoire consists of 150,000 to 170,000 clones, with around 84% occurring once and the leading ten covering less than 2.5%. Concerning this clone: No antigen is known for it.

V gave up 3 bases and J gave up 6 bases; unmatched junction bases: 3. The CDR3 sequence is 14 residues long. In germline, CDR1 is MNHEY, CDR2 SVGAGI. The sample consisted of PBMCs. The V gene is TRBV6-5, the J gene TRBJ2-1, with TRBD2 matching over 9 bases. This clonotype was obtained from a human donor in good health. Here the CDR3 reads CASSYGSGGNEQFF. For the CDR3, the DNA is TGTGCCAGCAGTTATGGTAGCGGGGGCAATGAGCAGTTCTTC.